One sample yielded the 29 T cell receptor beta chains listed below, sequenced in a study of blood T cell repertoires in COVID-19 (dated by TCRdb to between 2020 and 2021). Libraries were built with the immunoSEQ multiplex PCR assay. Entries here come from immuneACCESS through TCRdb and include only in-frame sequences with V and J called. Some clones fail to appear in such tables; in the studies checked, an unresolved V gene covers under half of the shortfall, and the cause of the remainder is unknown. The sample data list under 300,000 clones, and approximately 83% of these were observed just once. The ten largest clones represent approximately 2% of the sample. Sample: PBMCs or T cells enriched from blood (not recorded which). These receptors came from a woman between 45 and 65 years old who had recovered from COVID-19.

This chain uses TRBV7-6 with TRBJ2-4, with 7 bases fitting TRBD1. The ends lost 5 bases at V and 0 bases at J; junction bases unmatched: 7. Germline CDR1 reads SGHVS; CDR2 reads FNYEAQ. This CDR3 has 16 amino acids. CDR3 in DNA: TGTGCCAGCAGCCCGGAACAGGGGCTAGCCAAAAACATTCAGTACTTC. Protein product: CASSPEQGLAKNIQYF.

This chain links TRBV12-3 or TRBV12-4 with TRBJ1-2; 9 positions match TRBD1. The CDR3 is made up of 13 amino acids. Trimming took 6 bases from V and 4 from J; bases not matched to a gene: 3. The CDR3 nucleotides are TGTGCCAGCAGCTACAGGGGGCCCTATGGCTACACCTTC. This translates into CASSYRGPYGYTF.

CDR3 in DNA: TGTGCCAGCAGCTCATACTCGACTGGGTACACTGAAGCTTTCTTT. Translation gives CASSSYSTGYTEAFF. This chain uses TRBV3-1 (or the pseudogene TRBV3-2) with TRBJ1-1; no reliable D call. Germline CDR1 and CDR2: LGHDT and YNNKEL (reference sequence). This CDR3 has 15 amino acids. V lost 5 bases, J lost 3 bases, and 16 bases lay in between.

The CDR3 here is CAISEFTGNYEQYF. The DNA of the CDR3 is TGTGCCATCAGCGAATTCACAGGGAACTACGAGCAGTACTTC. The chain joins TRBV10-3 to TRBJ2-7; D perhaps matches TRBD1 (6 bases). V was cut by 6 bases and J by 3 bases, with 15 bases left in between. Germline V gene lookup returns CDR1 ENHRY and CDR2 SYGVKD. There are 14 residues in the CDR3.

The chain is built from TRBV5-1 and TRBJ2-7, with 7 positions matching TRBD1. Germline-derived CDR1 and CDR2 are SGHRS and YFSETQ. V was pared by 5 bases and J by 0 bases, with 8 bases of the junction left unmatched. The CDR3 covers 15 residues. CDR3 nucleotides: TGCGCCAGCAGATTTCCGGGACAGCCCTCCTACGAGCAGTACTTC. Protein sequence: CASRFPGQPSYEQYF.

This sequence joins TRBV18 and TRBJ2-1; tentative D call: TRBD2 (7 bases). CDR1 is KGHSH and CDR2 is LQKENI in the germline V gene. There are 20 residues in the CDR3. The V gene lost 3 bases and the J gene lost 4 bases, with 28 bases spanning the gap. Here the CDR3 reads CASSPGGRRGTSPLYNEQFF. CDR3 nucleotides: TGTGCCAGCTCACCCGGGGGGAGGAGGGGGACGAGCCCTCTTTACAATGAGCAGTTCTTC.

CDR3 coding DNA: TGTGCCAGCAGCCGGGACAGTAACTATGGCTACACCTTC. The encoded protein is CASSRDSNYGYTF. The chain employs TRBV9 and TRBJ1-2, with 7 bases lining up with TRBD1. The CDR3 sequence is 13 residues long. The ends lost 4 bases at V and 1 base at J; junction bases unmatched: 1. The germline gives CDR1 SGDLS, CDR2 YYNGEE.

J is TRBJ1-2 and V is TRBV4-1; TRBD1 matches 7 bases. The CDR3 totals 15 residues. V lost 3 bases, J lost 5 bases, and 9 bases stayed unmatched. The germline gives CDR1 MGHRA, CDR2 YSYEKL. CDR3 DNA sequence: TGCGCCAGCAGCCACCCCGGGACAGCCTTATATGGCTACACCTTC. It is translated as CASSHPGTALYGYTF.

This rearrangement joins TRBV27 to TRBJ1-1; a weak D match, TRBD1 (6 bases). The V and J ends lost 5 bases and 4 bases respectively, with 20 bases between them. CDR1 MNHEY and CDR2 SMNVEV come from the germline V gene (reference sequence). CDR3 size: 16 residues. The CDR3 bases are TGTGCCAGCAGTCTAGGACAGACTGTGGCCGGCACTGAAGCTTTCTTT. It codes for CASSLGQTVAGTEAFF.

The chain recombines TRBV18 with TRBJ1-6; D possibly corresponds to TRBD1 (5 bases). The length of the CDR3 is 16 residues. V was cut by 3 bases and J by 6 bases, with 15 bases left in between. CDR1 KGHSH and CDR2 LQKENI come from the germline V gene. The CDR3 loop reads CASSPAVGGSNSPLHF. CDR3 DNA: TGTGCCAGCTCACCCGCTGTGGGGGGATCTAATTCACCCCTCCACTTT.

The chain links TRBV9 to TRBJ2-5; weak D call: TRBD2 (6 bases). The CDR3 is 14 amino acids. Trimming cost V 0 bases and J 3 bases, with 9 bases left between them. In germline, CDR1 is SGDLS, CDR2 YYNGEE. CDR3 DNA: TGTGCCAGCAGCGTAGCTAGCGCTAAAGAGACCCAGTACTTC. It is translated as CASSVASAKETQYF. Based on the CDR3 plus reference TRBV9 and TRBJ2-5, the full variable domain is DSGVTQTPKHLITATGQRVTLRCSPRSGDLSVYWYQQSLDQGLQFLIQYYNGEERAKGNILERFSAQQFPDLHSELNLSSLELGDSALYFCASSVASAKETQYFGPGTRLLVL.

The gene calls are TRBV5-1 and TRBJ1-2, with D unclear. Germline V gene data show CDR1 as SGHRS and CDR2 as YFSETQ. Trimming removed 0 bases at V and 1 base at J, with 4 bases between. This CDR3 has 13 amino acids. CDR3 DNA sequence: TGCGCCAGCAGCTTGGCCGTTAACTATGGCTACACCTTC. Its translation is CASSLAVNYGYTF.

The chain uses TRBV15 and TRBJ2-1; D is ambiguous. V was cut by 0 bases and J by 10 bases, with 10 bases left in between. The germline V gene encodes CDR1 LNHNV and CDR2 YYDKDF (reference sequence). There are 13 residues in the CDR3. This CDR3 is CATSRDLFSEQFF. Written as DNA, the CDR3 is TGTGCCACCAGCAGAGATCTTTTCTCCGAGCAGTTCTTC.

The genes are TRBV6-5 and TRBJ1-2; TRBD1 matches at 7 bases. V lost 0 bases, J lost 8 bases, and 6 bases stayed unmatched. Germline CDR1 reads MNHEY; CDR2 reads SVGAGI. This CDR3 contains 14 residues. The CDR3 region has the DNA TGTGCCAGCAGTTACTCGACAGGGAACGGGGGCTACACCTTC. It yields the protein CASSYSTGNGGYTF.

The V call is TRBV5-1, the J call TRBJ1-1, with a possible D match to TRBD1 (6 bases). With 4 bases removed from V and 6 bases from J, the gap between germline ends came to 19 bases. The V gene's germline CDR1 is SGHRS and CDR2 YFSETQ. The CDR3 extends over 15 amino acids. CDR3 DNA sequence: TGCGCCAGCAGCCCAAGTACCAGGACAGCTTCTGAAGCTTTCTTT. Its protein product is CASSPSTRTASEAFF.

This clone occurred once. The V and J genes are TRBV5-4 and TRBJ1-1; TRBD1 aligns across 9 bases. The germline CDR1 and CDR2 sequences are SGHNT and YYREEE (reference sequence). The CDR3 is 15 amino acids. J was trimmed by 5 bases and V by 0 bases; bases with no gene match: 5. CDR3 in DNA: TGTGCCAGCAGCTTGGCGGAGACAGGGGGTACTGAAGCTTTCTTT. Amino acid sequence: CASSLAETGGTEAFF. The full variable domain, completed using reference TRBV5-4 and TRBJ1-1, is ETGVTQSPTHLIKTRGQQVTLRCSSQSGHNTVSWYQQALGQGPQFIFQYYREEENGRGNFPPRFSGLQFPNYSSELNVNALELDDSALYLCASSLAETGGTEAFFGQGTRLTVV.

The chain has TRBV5-1 and TRBJ2-5; perhaps TRBD2 as D (5 bases). The CDR3 extends over 12 amino acids. V shed 6 bases and J shed 5 bases, with 11 bases lying between them. The germline CDR1 and CDR2 sequences are SGHRS and YFSETQ. DNA of the CDR3: TGCGCCAGCACCGGGATCTACGAGACCCAGTACTTC. It is translated as CASTGIYETQYF.

The chain is built from TRBV29-1 and TRBJ1-1; tentative D call: TRBD1 (6 bases). Germline CDR1 is SQVTM and CDR2 is ANQGSEA. CDR3 length: 14 amino acids. V lost 6 bases and J 1 base, leaving 15 bases between the germline ends. The CDR3 region is CSVSTGLRNTEAFF. In DNA, the CDR3 is TGCAGCGTATCGACAGGTCTACGGAACACTGAAGCTTTCTTT.

This chain links TRBV7-3 with TRBJ2-7, with D possibly being TRBD1 (5 bases). Trimming shortened V by 5 bases and J by 2 bases, and 13 bases separated the two germline ends. Germline lookup yields CDR1 SGHTA and CDR2 FQGTGA. The CDR3 runs 14 residues. The CDR3 is CASSPQQGTYEQYF. The CDR3 DNA reads TGTGCCAGCAGCCCCCAGCAGGGAACCTACGAGCAGTACTTC.

The genes are TRBV5-5 and TRBJ2-7; 7 positions match TRBD1. V lost 1 base, J lost 3 bases, and 4 bases stayed unmatched. The CDR3 covers 14 residues. Germline V gene sequence: CDR1 SGHKS, CDR2 YYEKEE (reference sequence). CDR3 in amino acids: CASSLNRGNYEQYF. The CDR3 nucleotides are TGTGCCAGCAGCTTGAACAGGGGTAACTACGAGCAGTACTTC. Full variable domain (missing parts from reference TRBV5-5 and TRBJ2-7): DAGVTQSPTHLIKTRGQQVTLRCSPISGHKSVSWYQQVLGQGPQFIFQYYEKEERGRGNFPDRFSARQFPNYSSELNVNALLLGDSALYLCASSLNRGNYEQYFGPGTRLTVT.

The V gene is TRBV5-1, the J gene TRBJ2-1; 11 bases map to TRBD2. With V trimmed by 0 bases and J by 7 bases, 15 bases remained unmatched. The CDR3 consists of 19 residues. CDR1 is SGHRS and CDR2 is YFSETQ in the germline V gene. The CDR3 region is CASSLVRLAGTMDWNEQFF. The CDR3, as DNA: TGCGCCAGCAGCTTGGTGAGACTAGCGGGGACCATGGATTGGAATGAGCAGTTCTTC. The variable domain in full, completed from reference TRBV5-1 and TRBJ2-1, reads KAGVTQTPRYLIKTRGQQVTLSCSPISGHRSVSWYQQTPGQGLQFLFEYFSETQRNKGNFPGRFSGRQFSNSRSEMNVSTLELGDSALYLCASSLVRLAGTMDWNEQFFGPGTRLTVL.

The rearrangement joins TRBV28 to TRBJ2-1; tentative D call: TRBD2 (5 bases). The CDR3 covers 14 residues. The V gene lost 3 bases and the J gene lost 4 bases, with 10 bases spanning the gap. Looked up from germline, CDR1 is MDHEN and CDR2 is SYDVKM. Written as DNA, the CDR3 is TGTGCCAGCAGTTTTGTTCGAGGGTACAATGAGCAGTTCTTC. Residues: CASSFVRGYNEQFF.

CDR3 in DNA: TGTGCCATCAGTGCCGGGACAGGTAAAGAGACCCAGTACTTC. This gives the protein CAISAGTGKETQYF. The chain links TRBV10-3 to TRBJ2-5, with 8 nucleotides matching TRBD1. The CDR3 is made up of 14 amino acids. The V gene end was trimmed by 4 bases and the J gene end by 3 bases; junction bases not matched to a gene: 4. Germline V gene data show CDR1 as ENHRY and CDR2 as SYGVKD.

The V and J genes are TRBV5-1 and TRBJ1-1; TRBD1 might be the D (6 bases). Germline-derived CDR1 and CDR2 are SGHRS and YFSETQ. This CDR3 comprises 13 residues. The V end lost 3 bases, the J end lost 4 bases, and 10 bases lay between the germline ends. CDR3 DNA sequence: TGCGCCAGCAGCTCCGACAGGAGCACTGAAGCTTTCTTT. It encodes CASSSDRSTEAFF.

The chain couples TRBV7-9 to TRBJ2-7, with D hard to call. Germline assignment: CDR1 SEHNR and CDR2 FQNEAQ (reference sequence). The CDR3 is 12 amino acids. V was shortened by 1 base and J by 6 bases, with 7 bases between the two germline ends. As DNA, the CDR3 is TGTGCCAGCAGCTTAGTCAGTTTCGAGCAGTACTTC. It yields the protein CASSLVSFEQYF.

V and J are TRBV6-5 and TRBJ1-6; 8 positions match TRBD1. This CDR3 spans 15 amino acids. The germline V gene encodes CDR1 MNHEY and CDR2 SVGAGI. Trimming took 5 bases from V and 7 from J; bases not matched to a gene: 7. The DNA of the CDR3 is TGTGCCAGCAGTAGTCGACAGGGGAGGAATTCACCCCTCCACTTT. Translating it yields CASSSRQGRNSPLHF.

The chain joins TRBV2 to TRBJ2-7, with TRBD1 identical over 9 bases. V lost 2 bases and J lost 6; bases outside the gene matches: 5. Germline lookup yields CDR1 SNHLY and CDR2 FYNNEI. The CDR3 sequence is 14 residues long. The CDR3 loop reads CASSEKQGAIEQYF. The CDR3 DNA reads as TGTGCCAGCAGTGAAAAACAGGGGGCGATCGAGCAGTACTTC.

V is TRBV9 and J is TRBJ1-4; 9 bases match TRBD1. J lost 7 bases, V lost 0 bases, and 4 bases had no gene match. The CDR3 runs to 15 residues. The germline CDR1 and CDR2 sequences are SGDLS and YYNGEE. The CDR3 sequence: CASSVGGTGFEKLFF. CDR3 nucleotide sequence: TGTGCCAGCAGCGTAGGGGGGACAGGGTTTGAAAAACTGTTTTTT.

This sequence joins TRBV3-1 (or the pseudogene TRBV3-2) and TRBJ1-6; weak D call: TRBD1 (6 bases). Germline CDR1 LGHDT, CDR2 YNNKEL (reference sequence). The CDR3 runs 16 residues. The V and J ends lost 4 bases and 10 bases respectively, with 20 bases between them. For the CDR3, the DNA is TGTGCCAGCAGCCCTACGGGGAGGGGGGGGAACTCACCCCTCCACTTT. The encoded protein is CASSPTGRGGNSPLHF.